The 16 T cell receptor beta chains given below trace back to one sample, sequenced in a study of shared clonotypes between healthy human individuals. The repertoire was sequenced with immunoSEQ multiplex PCR; TCRdb's copy has only in-frame clones and lacks some. The repertoire holds around 2.1 million clones, 85% to 95% seen once, with about 1.8% in the top ten. In the naive CD8 group, cells lacked CD45RO and were positively selected for CCR7, so terminally differentiated effector memory CD45RA+ cells were left out. Sequencing input: naive CD8+ T cells from PBMCs. The receptors derive from a man aged 18-30 years in good health. Some clones in this sample may be carry-over from other donors' samples.

The genes are TRBV29-1 and TRBJ1-1; D is undetermined. The CDR3 is 14 amino acids. V shed 0 bases and J shed 8 bases, with 16 bases lying between them. The germline CDR1 and CDR2 sequences are SQVTM and ANQGSEA. CDR3 in DNA: TGCAGCGTTGAAGAAGTTATGTATGGCGAGGAAGCTTTCTTT. It is translated as CSVEEVMYGEEAFF.

This clone was observed a handful of times. V gene TRBV30 combines with J gene TRBJ1-5; D is uncertain. V shed 0 bases and J shed 0 bases, with 15 bases lying between them. CDR3 length: 17 amino acids. Germline V CDR1 and CDR2: GTSNPN, SVGIG (reference sequence). The CDR3 loop is CAWSVSGTLYSNQPQHF. As DNA, the CDR3 is TGTGCCTGGAGTGTATCTGGCACTTTGTATAGCAATCAGCCCCAGCATTTT.

The chain carries TRBV5-6 and TRBJ2-7; maybe TRBD2 (6 bases). The CDR3 length is 11 residues. Germline CDR1 SGHDT, CDR2 YYEEEE. V shed 4 bases and J shed 7 bases, with 9 bases lying between them. CDR3 in DNA: TGTGCCAGCAGCCGTGGGAGGGAGCAGTACTTC. This translates into CASSRGREQYF.

CDR3 sequence (DNA): TGTGCCAGCAGCCAAGTGGGGAGAAGCGGCGAGCAGTACTTC. Protein sequence: CASSQVGRSGEQYF. The chain employs TRBV14 and TRBJ2-7; TRBD2 might be the D (5 bases). The CDR3 is 14 amino acids. Germline V lookup: CDR1 SGHDN, CDR2 FVKESK. Deletions cut 1 base from V and 6 bases from J, with 13 bases between.

This clone was found a few times. This sequence joins TRBV30 and TRBJ2-2; 8 nucleotides agree with TRBD1. The V gene end was trimmed by 4 bases and the J gene end by 6 bases; junction bases not matched to a gene: 4. The germline gives CDR1 GTSNPN, CDR2 SVGIG (reference sequence). CDR3 size: 13 residues. The CDR3 region has the DNA TGTGCCTGGACGGACAGGGAACCCGGGGAGCTGTTTTTT. It yields the protein CAWTDREPGELFF.

This sequence joins TRBV27 and TRBJ2-3, with D unresolved. Germline CDR1 is MNHEY and CDR2 is SMNVEV (reference sequence). The V end was cut by 1 base, the J end by 1 base, with 18 bases between. The CDR3 is 18 residues long. CDR3 loop: CASSLLWSPSSGTDTQYF. Here the CDR3 DNA reads TGTGCCAGCAGTTTATTATGGAGCCCCTCTTCAGGCACAGATACGCAGTATTTT.

The genes are TRBV7-9 and TRBJ2-7, with D possibly matching TRBD2 (6 bases). The germline CDR1 and CDR2 sequences are SEHNR and FQNEAQ (reference sequence). V lost 3 bases and J 3 bases, leaving 18 bases between the germline ends. The CDR3 runs to 16 residues. The CDR3 region has the DNA TGTGCCAGCAGCTTCCCAACGGGGGAAGGCATCTACGAGCAGTACTTC. Translation: CASSFPTGEGIYEQYF.

This chain uses TRBV28 with TRBJ1-1; maybe TRBD1 (5 bases). V was trimmed by 3 bases and J by 5 bases, leaving 16 bases between them. Germline values: CDR1 MDHEN, CDR2 SYDVKM. This CDR3 has 15 amino acids. For the CDR3, the DNA is TGTGCCAGCAGTTTTCCTGGGCAGGGAGAAACTGAAGCTTTCTTT. This codes for CASSFPGQGETEAFF.

In regard to this clone: The same CDR3 also results from other DNA sequences found in this sample. The J gene is TRBJ1-5, the V gene TRBV7-9; D gene ambiguous. CDR3 length: 13 residues. The germline gives CDR1 SEHNR, CDR2 FQNEAQ (reference sequence). V was cut by 4 bases and J by 2 bases, with 6 bases left in between. The CDR3 region is CASSSGRNQPQHF. The CDR3 nucleotides are TGTGCCAGCAGCTCCGGGCGCAATCAGCCCCAGCATTTT. The full variable domain, rest sourced from reference TRBV7-9 and TRBJ1-5, is DTGVSQNPRHKITKRGQNVTFRCDPISEHNRLYWYRQTLGQGPEFLTYFQNEAQLEKSRLLSDRFSAERPKGSFSTLEIQRTEQGDSAMYLCASSSGRNQPQHFGDGTRLSIL.

V gene TRBV6-5 combines with J gene TRBJ2-1; D unresolved. V lost 0 bases and J lost 4, with 7 bases in between. CDR3 length: 14 residues. Per the germline V gene, CDR1 is MNHEY and CDR2 is SVGAGI. The CDR3 coding sequence is TGTGCCAGCAGTTACTCCGCAGGATACAATGAGCAGTTCTTC. Residues: CASSYSAGYNEQFF.

J is TRBJ2-5 and V is TRBV5-8, with D perhaps matching TRBD2 (5 bases). Germline CDR1 reads SGHTS; CDR2 reads YDEGEE. V lost 2 bases and J 1 base, leaving 12 bases between the germline ends. The CDR3 has 15 residues. CDR3 protein: CASSLVEGLQETQYF. The CDR3, as DNA: TGTGCCAGCAGCTTAGTAGAGGGCCTCCAAGAGACCCAGTACTTC.

The chain combines TRBV5-5 with TRBJ2-7; 7 bases fit TRBD1. Unmatched junction bases numbered 6, after V lost 1 base and J lost 2 bases. Germline loops: CDR1 SGHKS, CDR2 YYEKEE (reference sequence). The CDR3 consists of 15 residues. DNA of the CDR3: TGTGCCAGCAGCTTGCCGGGACAGCCAACCTACGAGCAGTACTTC. Translation gives CASSLPGQPTYEQYF.

The V gene is TRBV27, the J gene TRBJ1-1, with 10 bases that match TRBD1. The V and J ends lost 5 bases and 4 bases, in that order; junction bases with no gene match: 4. The CDR3 runs to 14 residues. The germline CDR1 and CDR2 sequences are MNHEY and SMNVEV (reference sequence). The CDR3 loop reads CASSQTGGGTEAFF. In nucleotides, the CDR3 is TGTGCCAGCAGTCAGACAGGGGGCGGCACTGAAGCTTTCTTT.

This clone has just a few counts. The chain has TRBV19 and TRBJ1-1, with D hard to call. From germline, CDR1 is LNHDA and CDR2 SQIVND (reference sequence). V lost 4 bases, J lost 1 base, and 4 bases lay in between. The CDR3 has 12 amino acids. The CDR3 here is CASSTTNTEAFF. The DNA of the CDR3 is TGTGCCAGTAGTACGACGAACACTGAAGCTTTCTTT.

Only one count was recorded for this clone. The V gene is TRBV19, the J gene TRBJ1-5, with 7 bases matching TRBD1. V shed 8 bases and J 5 bases; nucleotides not matched to a gene: 9. This CDR3 comprises 14 residues. CDR1 and CDR2 from the germline V gene are LNHDA and SQIVND (reference sequence). The CDR3, as DNA: TGTGCCAGTCGCGACAGGGTGGGGGATCAGCCCCAGCATTTT. It encodes CASRDRVGDQPQHF.

Note on this clone: The same CDR3 also results from other DNA sequences found in this sample. The J gene is TRBJ1-1, the V gene TRBV5-1; D may be TRBD1 (5 bases). This CDR3 has 14 residues. Trimming left V 3 bases short and J 5 bases short, with 14 bases between. The germline V gene has CDR1 SGHRS and CDR2 YFSETQ. CDR3: CASSWVGRGTEAFF. CDR3 coding DNA: TGCGCCAGCAGCTGGGTGGGGCGGGGGACTGAAGCTTTCTTT.